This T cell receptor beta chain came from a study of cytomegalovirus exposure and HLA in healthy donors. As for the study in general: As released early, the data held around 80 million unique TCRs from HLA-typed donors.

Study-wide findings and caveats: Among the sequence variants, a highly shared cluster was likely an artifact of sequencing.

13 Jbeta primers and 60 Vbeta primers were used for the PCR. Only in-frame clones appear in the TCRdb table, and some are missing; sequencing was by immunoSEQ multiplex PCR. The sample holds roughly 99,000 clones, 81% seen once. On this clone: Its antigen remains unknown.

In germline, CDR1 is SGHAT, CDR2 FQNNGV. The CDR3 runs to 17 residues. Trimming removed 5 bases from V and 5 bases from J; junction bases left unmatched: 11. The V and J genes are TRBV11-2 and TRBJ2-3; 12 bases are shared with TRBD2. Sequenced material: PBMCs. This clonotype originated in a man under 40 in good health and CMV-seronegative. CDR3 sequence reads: CASSTPPGLAGLDTQYF. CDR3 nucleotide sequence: TGTGCCAGCAGCACCCCCCCGGGACTAGCGGGCTTAGATACGCAGTATTTT.